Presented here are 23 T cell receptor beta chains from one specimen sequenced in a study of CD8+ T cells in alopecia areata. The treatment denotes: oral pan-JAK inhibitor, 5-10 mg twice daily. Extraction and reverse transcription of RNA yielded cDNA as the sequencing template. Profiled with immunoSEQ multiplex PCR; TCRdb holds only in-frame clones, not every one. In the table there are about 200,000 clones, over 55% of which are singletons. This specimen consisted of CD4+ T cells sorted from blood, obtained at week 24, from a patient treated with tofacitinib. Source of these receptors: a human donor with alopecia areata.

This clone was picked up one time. CDR3 sequence: CASSSGTAQHF. CDR3 coding DNA: TGTGCCAGCAGTTCCGGGACAGCCCAGCATTTT. This chain joins TRBV27 and TRBJ1-5, with TRBD1 matching over 7 bases. CDR1 MNHEY and CDR2 SMNVEV come from the germline V gene (reference sequence). This CDR3 contains 11 residues. The ends lost 4 bases at V and 11 bases at J; junction bases unmatched: 2.

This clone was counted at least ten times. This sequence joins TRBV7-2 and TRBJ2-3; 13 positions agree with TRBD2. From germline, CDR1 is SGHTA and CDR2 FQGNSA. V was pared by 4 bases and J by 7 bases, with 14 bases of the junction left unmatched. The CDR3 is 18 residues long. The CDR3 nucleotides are TGTGCCAGCAGCTCTAGGGAGGGACTAGCGGGGCCCCGGAATACGCAGTATTTT. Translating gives CASSSREGLAGPRNTQYF.

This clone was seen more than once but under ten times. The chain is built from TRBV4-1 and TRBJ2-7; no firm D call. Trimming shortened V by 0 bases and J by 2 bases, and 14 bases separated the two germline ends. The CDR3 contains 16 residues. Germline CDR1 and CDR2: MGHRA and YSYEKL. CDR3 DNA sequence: TGCGCCAGCAGCCAAGATAAGGGCGGAACCACCTACGAGCAGTACTTC. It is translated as CASSQDKGGTTYEQYF.

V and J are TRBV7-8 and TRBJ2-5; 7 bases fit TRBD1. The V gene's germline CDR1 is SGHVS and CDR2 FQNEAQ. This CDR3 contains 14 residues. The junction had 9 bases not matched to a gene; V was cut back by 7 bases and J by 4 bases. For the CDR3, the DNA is TGTGCCAGCACATCGACAGGGAATAGAGAGACCCAGTACTTC. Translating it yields CASTSTGNRETQYF.

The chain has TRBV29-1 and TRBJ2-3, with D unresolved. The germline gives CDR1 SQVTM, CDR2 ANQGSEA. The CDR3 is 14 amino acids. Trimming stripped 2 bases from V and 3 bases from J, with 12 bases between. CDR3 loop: CSVERASGTDTQYF. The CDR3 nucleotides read TGCAGCGTTGAAAGGGCATCGGGTACAGATACGCAGTATTTT.

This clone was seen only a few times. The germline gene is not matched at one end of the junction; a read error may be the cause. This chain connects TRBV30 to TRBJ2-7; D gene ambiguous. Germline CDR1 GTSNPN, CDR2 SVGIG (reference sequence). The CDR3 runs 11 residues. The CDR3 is CAWSVAGRISF. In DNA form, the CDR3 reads TGTGCCTGGAGTGTTGCAGGTCGAATTTCCTTC.

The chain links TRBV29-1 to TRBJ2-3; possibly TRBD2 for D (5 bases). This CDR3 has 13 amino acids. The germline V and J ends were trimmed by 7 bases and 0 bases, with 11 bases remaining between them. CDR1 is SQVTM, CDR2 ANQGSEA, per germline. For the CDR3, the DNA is TGCAGCGGCGCGGGCGGGAGCACAGATACGCAGTATTTT. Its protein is CSGAGGSTDTQYF.

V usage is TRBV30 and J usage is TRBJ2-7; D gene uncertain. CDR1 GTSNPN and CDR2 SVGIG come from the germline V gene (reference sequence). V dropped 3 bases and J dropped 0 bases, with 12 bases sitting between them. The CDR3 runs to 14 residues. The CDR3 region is CAWSVQRSSYEQYF. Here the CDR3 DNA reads TGTGCCTGGAGCGTTCAAAGAAGCTCCTACGAGCAGTACTTC.

The CDR3 DNA follows: TGTGCCTGGAGTGTGGGAAGACGGGCCAGCGAGCAGTTCTTC. This gives the protein CAWSVGRRASEQFF. The genes are TRBV30 and TRBJ2-1, with D unclear. From germline, CDR1 is GTSNPN and CDR2 SVGIG (reference sequence). The CDR3 has 14 amino acids. With 0 bases removed from V and 10 bases from J, the gap between germline ends came to 16 bases.

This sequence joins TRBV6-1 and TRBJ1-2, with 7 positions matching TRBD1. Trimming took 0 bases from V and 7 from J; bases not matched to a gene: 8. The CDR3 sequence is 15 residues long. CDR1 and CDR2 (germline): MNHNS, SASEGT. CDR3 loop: CASSEALGQWAGYTF. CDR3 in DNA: TGTGCCAGCAGTGAAGCGCTGGGACAGTGGGCTGGCTACACCTTC.

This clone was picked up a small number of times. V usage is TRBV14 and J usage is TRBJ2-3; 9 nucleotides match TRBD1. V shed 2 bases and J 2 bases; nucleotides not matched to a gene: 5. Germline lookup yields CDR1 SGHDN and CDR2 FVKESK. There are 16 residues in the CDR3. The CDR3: CASSQRDRVITDTQYF. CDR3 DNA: TGTGCCAGCAGCCAACGGGACAGGGTTATCACAGATACGCAGTATTTT.

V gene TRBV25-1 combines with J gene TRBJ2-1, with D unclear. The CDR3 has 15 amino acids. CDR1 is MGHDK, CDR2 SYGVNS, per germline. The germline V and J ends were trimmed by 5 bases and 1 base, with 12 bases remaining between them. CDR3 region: CASSPPSESYNEQFF. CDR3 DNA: TGTGCCAGCAGTCCCCCCTCCGAATCCTACAATGAGCAGTTCTTC. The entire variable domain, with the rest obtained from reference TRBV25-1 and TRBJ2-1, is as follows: EADIYQTPRYLVIGTGKKITLECSQTMGHDKMYWYQQDPGMELHLIHYSYGVNSTEKGDLSSESTVSRIRTEHFPLTLESARPSHTSQYLCASSPPSESYNEQFFGPGTRLTVL.

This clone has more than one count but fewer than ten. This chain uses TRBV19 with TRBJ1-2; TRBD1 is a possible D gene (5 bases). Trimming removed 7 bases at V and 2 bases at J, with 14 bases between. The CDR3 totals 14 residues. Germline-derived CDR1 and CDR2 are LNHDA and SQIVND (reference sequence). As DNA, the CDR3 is TGTGCCAGTACCCTACCCGGGGGGAACTATGGCTACACCTTC. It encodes CASTLPGGNYGYTF.

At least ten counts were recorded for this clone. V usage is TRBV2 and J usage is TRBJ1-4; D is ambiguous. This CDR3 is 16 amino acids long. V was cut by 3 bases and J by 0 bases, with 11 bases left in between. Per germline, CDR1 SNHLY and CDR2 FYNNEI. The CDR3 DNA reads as TGTGCCAGCAGTGACGGAACTTTTGCAACTAATGAAAAACTGTTTTTT. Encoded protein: CASSDGTFATNEKLFF.

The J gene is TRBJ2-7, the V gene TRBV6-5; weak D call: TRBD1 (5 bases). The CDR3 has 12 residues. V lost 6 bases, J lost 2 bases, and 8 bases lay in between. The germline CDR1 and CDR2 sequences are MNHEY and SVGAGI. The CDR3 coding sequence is TGTGCCAGCAGCCAGACAGCCTACGAGCAGTACTTC. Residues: CASSQTAYEQYF.

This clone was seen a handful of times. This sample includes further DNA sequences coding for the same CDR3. CDR3 in amino acids: CASSLNQPQHF. The CDR3 DNA sequence: TGTGCCAGCAGTCTCAATCAGCCCCAGCATTTT. The chain has TRBV28 and TRBJ1-5; D is undetermined. The CDR3 length is 11 residues. V lost 5 bases, J lost 3 bases, and 2 bases lay in between. Per germline, CDR1 MDHEN and CDR2 SYDVKM.

The CDR3 bases are TGTGCCAGCAGTTCCCCAGGGAGGGGAGGTCAGCCCCAGCATTTT. Encoded protein: CASSSPGRGGQPQHF. This chain links TRBV28 with TRBJ1-5, with a tentative D call TRBD1 (5 bases). Trimming took 4 bases from V and 6 from J, leaving 16 bases between them. CDR1 and CDR2 from the germline V gene are MDHEN and SYDVKM. The CDR3 is made up of 15 amino acids.

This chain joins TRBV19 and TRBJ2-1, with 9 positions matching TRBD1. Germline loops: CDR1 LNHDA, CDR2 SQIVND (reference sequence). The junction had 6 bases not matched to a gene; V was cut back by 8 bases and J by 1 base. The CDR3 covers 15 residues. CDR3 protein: CASSADRGSYNEQFF. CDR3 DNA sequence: TGTGCCAGTTCGGCGGACAGGGGTTCCTACAATGAGCAGTTCTTC.

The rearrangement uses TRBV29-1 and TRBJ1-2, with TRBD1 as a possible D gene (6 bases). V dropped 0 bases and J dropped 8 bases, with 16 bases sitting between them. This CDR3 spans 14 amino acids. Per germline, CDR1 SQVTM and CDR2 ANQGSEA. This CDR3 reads CSVEDLNTGMGYTF. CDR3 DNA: TGCAGCGTTGAAGATCTTAATACAGGGATGGGCTACACCTTC. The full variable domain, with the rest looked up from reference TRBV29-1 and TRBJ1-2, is SAVISQKPSRDICQRGTSLTIQCQVDSQVTMMFWYRQQPGQSLTLIATANQGSEATYESGFVIDKFPISRPNLTFSTLTVSNMSPEDSSIYLCSVEDLNTGMGYTFGSGTRLTVV.

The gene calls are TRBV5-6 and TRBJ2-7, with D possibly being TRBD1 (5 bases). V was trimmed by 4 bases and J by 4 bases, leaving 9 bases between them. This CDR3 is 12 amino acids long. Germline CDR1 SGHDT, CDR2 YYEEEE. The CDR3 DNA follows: TGTGCCAGCAGCCAAACAGGATACGAGCAGTACTTC. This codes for CASSQTGYEQYF.

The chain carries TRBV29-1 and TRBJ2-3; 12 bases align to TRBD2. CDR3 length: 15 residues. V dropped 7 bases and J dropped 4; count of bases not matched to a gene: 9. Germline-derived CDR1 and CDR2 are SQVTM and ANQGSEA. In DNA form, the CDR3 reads TGCAGCGGTAGACCGGGACTAGCGGGTTCAGATACGCAGTATTTT. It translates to CSGRPGLAGSDTQYF.

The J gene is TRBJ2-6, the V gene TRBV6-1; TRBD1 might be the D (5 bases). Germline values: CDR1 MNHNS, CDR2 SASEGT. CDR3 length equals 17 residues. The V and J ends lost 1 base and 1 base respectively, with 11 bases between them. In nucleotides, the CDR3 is TGTGCCAGCAGTGAAGTAGGCAGGGTATCTGGGGCCAACGTCCTGACTTTC. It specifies CASSEVGRVSGANVLTF.

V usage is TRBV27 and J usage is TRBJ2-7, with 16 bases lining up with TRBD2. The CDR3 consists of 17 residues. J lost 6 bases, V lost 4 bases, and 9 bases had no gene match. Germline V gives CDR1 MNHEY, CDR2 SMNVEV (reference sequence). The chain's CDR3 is CASSSGTSGGASTEQYF. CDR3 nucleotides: TGTGCCAGCAGTTCCGGGACTAGCGGGGGGGCCAGTACCGAGCAGTACTTC.